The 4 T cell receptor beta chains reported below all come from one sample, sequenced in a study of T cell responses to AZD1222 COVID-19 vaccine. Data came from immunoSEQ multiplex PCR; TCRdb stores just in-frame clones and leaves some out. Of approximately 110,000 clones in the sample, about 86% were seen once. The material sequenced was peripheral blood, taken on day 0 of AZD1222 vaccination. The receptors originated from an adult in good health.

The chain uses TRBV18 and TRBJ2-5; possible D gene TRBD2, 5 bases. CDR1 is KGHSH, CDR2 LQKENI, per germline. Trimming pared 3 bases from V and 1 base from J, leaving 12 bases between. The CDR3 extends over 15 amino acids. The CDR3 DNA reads TGTGCCAGCTCACCCCGAGGCGGGTCCCAAGAGACCCAGTACTTC. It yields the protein CASSPRGGSQETQYF. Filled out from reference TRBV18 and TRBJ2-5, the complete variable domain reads NAGVMQNPRHLVRRRGQEARLRCSPMKGHSHVYWYRQLPEEGLKFMVYLQKENIIDESGMPKERFSAEFPKEGPSILRIQQVVRGDSAAYFCASSPRGGSQETQYFGPGTRLLVL.

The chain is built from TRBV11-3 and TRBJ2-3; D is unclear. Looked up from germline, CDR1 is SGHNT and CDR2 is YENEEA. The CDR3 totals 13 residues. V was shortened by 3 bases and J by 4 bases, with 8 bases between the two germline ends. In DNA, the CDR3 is TGTGCCAGCAGCTTTTCGGGTGCAGATACGCAGTATTTT. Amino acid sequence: CASSFSGADTQYF.

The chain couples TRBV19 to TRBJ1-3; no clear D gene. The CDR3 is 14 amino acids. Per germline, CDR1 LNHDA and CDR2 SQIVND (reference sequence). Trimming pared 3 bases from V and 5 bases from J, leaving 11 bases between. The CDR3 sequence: CASSMEGLRNTIYF. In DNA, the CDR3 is TGTGCCAGTAGTATGGAGGGTCTCCGAAACACCATATATTTT. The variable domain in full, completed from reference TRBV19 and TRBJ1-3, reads DGGITQSPKYLFRKEGQNVTLSCEQNLNHDAMYWYRQDPGQGLRLIYYSQIVNDFQKGDIAEGYSVSREKKESFPLTVTSAQKNPTAFYLCASSMEGLRNTIYFGEGSWLTVV.

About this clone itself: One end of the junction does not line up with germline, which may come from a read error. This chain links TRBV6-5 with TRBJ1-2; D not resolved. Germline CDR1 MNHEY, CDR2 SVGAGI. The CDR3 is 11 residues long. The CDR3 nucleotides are TGTGCCAGCAGTTCCCGGCAAGTATTTTACTTC. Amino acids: CASSSRQVFYF.